The 13 T cell receptor beta chains given below trace back to one sample, sequenced in a study of T cells after yellow fever vaccination. TCRdb passed the 5' RACE reads through MiXCR, listing each CDR3 protein once. The table shows approximately 250,000 distinct CDR3 sequences, with roughly 6.3% occurring only once. The sequencing used CD4+ T cells sorted from PBMCs, collected on the day of the yellow fever booster vaccination. The receptors originated from a young man who received the YFV17D yellow fever vaccine.

The table lists this clonotype with many counts. Mismatch with germline at one junction end may stem from a read error. This chain joins TRBV3-1 and TRBJ2-5; weak D call: TRBD1 (5 bases). This CDR3 is built from 12 residues. Germline loops: CDR1 LGHDT, CDR2 YNNKEL (reference sequence). CDR3 loop: CASSQDRETQYF. In DNA form, the CDR3 reads TGTGCCAGCAGTCAAGACAGAGAGACCCAGTACTTC.

This clonotype was counted ten times or more. V gene TRBV7-3 combines with J gene TRBJ2-3, with 8 nucleotides matching TRBD1. V gave up 5 bases and J gave up 4 bases; unmatched junction bases: 2. Germline V gene data show CDR1 as SGHTA and CDR2 as FQGTGA. The CDR3 is 13 amino acids. The CDR3 is CASSQQGADTQYF. Written as DNA, the CDR3 is TGTGCCAGCAGCCAACAGGGGGCAGATACGCAGTATTTT.

In its sample, this clonotype was seen many times. The J gene is TRBJ1-5, the V gene TRBV28; 7 bases are a match to TRBD1. The CDR3 is made up of 19 amino acids. Trimming removed 6 bases from V and 1 base from J; junction bases left unmatched: 18. Germline CDR1 is MDHEN and CDR2 is SYDVKM. Here the CDR3 DNA reads TGTGCCAGCAGCACACCTCTGACACAGGGGACATCGAGCAATCAGCCCCAGCATTTT. This codes for CASSTPLTQGTSSNQPQHF.

This clonotype was found many times. V and J are TRBV10-3 and TRBJ2-1, with a weak D call TRBD1 (5 bases). Germline V gives CDR1 ENHRY, CDR2 SYGVKD. The CDR3 covers 12 residues. The chain's CDR3 is CATQGLYNEQFF. CDR3 nucleotides: TGTGCAACCCAGGGCCTCTACAATGAGCAGTTCTTC.

This clonotype came up many times. V is TRBV12-3 or TRBV12-4 and J is TRBJ2-1, with TRBD2 matching 9 bases. V lost 5 bases, J lost 10 bases, and 6 bases stayed unmatched. The CDR3 length is 13 residues. This CDR3 is CASSASGKGEQFF. The CDR3 coding sequence is TGTGCCAGCAGTGCTAGCGGGAAGGGGGAGCAGTTCTTC.

This clonotype was counted ten times or more. The chain employs TRBV5-1 and TRBJ2-5; D may be TRBD2 (6 bases). Germline values: CDR1 SGHRS, CDR2 YFSETQ. This CDR3 region has 14 residues. V lost 0 bases to trimming and J lost 2 bases, with 8 bases between them. CDR3 nucleotides: TGCGCCAGCAGCTTGGGGACTAAACAAGAGACCCAGTACTTC. Its translation is CASSLGTKQETQYF.

There are many counts of this clonotype. The chain has TRBV28 and TRBJ2-7; D ambiguous. V was pared by 6 bases and J by 2 bases, with 8 bases between. Germline CDR1 MDHEN, CDR2 SYDVKM. The CDR3 loop spans 12 amino acids. CDR3 nucleotides: TGTGCCAGCAGCCAGGTCGCCTACGAGCAGTACTTC. It encodes CASSQVAYEQYF. Looking up the rest from reference TRBV28 and TRBJ2-7 gives the full variable domain: DVKVTQSSRYLVKRTGEKVFLECVQDMDHENMFWYRQDPGLGLRLIYFSYDVKMKEKGDIPEGYSVSREKKERFSLILESASTNQTSMYLCASSQVAYEQYFGPGTRLTVT.

The chain has TRBV30 and TRBJ2-2, with TRBD2 identical over 8 bases. The germline CDR1 and CDR2 sequences are GTSNPN and SVGIG (reference sequence). The CDR3 consists of 14 residues. Unmatched junction bases numbered 1, after V lost 4 bases and J lost 0 bases. Here the CDR3 DNA reads TGTGCCTGGACTAGCGGGTCGAACACCGGGGAGCTGTTTTTT. Its translation: CAWTSGSNTGELFF.

This clonotype has at least ten counts. The J gene is TRBJ2-2, the V gene TRBV20-1, with D possibly being TRBD1 (5 bases). Germline V gives CDR1 DFQATT, CDR2 SNEGSKA (reference sequence). Trimming left V 0 bases short and J 1 base short, with 9 bases between. This CDR3 region has 15 residues. CDR3 nucleotide sequence: TGCAGTGCTAGAGATTGGGGCAGGAACACCGGGGAGCTGTTTTTT. This translates into CSARDWGRNTGELFF.

This clonotype was picked up a small number of times. The chain is built from TRBV7-2 and TRBJ2-3, with 16 bases matching TRBD2. The CDR3 has 17 amino acids. The germline gives CDR1 SGHTA, CDR2 FQGNSA. V was pared by 5 bases and J by 8 bases, with 10 bases of the junction left unmatched. This CDR3 reads CASSPPGTSGRAGTQYF. Written as DNA, the CDR3 is TGTGCCAGCAGCCCCCCCGGGACTAGCGGGAGGGCGGGTACGCAGTATTTT.

The sample holds many counts of this clonotype. J is TRBJ1-3 and V is TRBV6-2 or TRBV6-3, with 7 bases that match TRBD1. The ends lost 1 base at V and 0 bases at J; junction bases unmatched: 6. The V gene's germline CDR1 is MNHEY and CDR2 SVGEGT. The CDR3 has 17 amino acids. CDR3 coding DNA: TGTGCCAGCAGTTACTTGTCCGGGACAGACTCTGGAAACACCATATATTTT. This codes for CASSYLSGTDSGNTIYF.

This clonotype was seen ten or more times. The chain recombines TRBV3-1 with TRBJ2-7; D is uncertain. This CDR3 is built from 13 residues. Germline V CDR1 and CDR2: LGHDT, YNNKEL (reference sequence). Trimming took off 5 bases at V and 3 bases at J, with 11 bases between the two ends. The CDR3 is CASSDLRNYEQYF. The CDR3 DNA reads TGTGCCAGCAGCGACCTTAGAAACTACGAGCAGTACTTC.

This clonotype has at least ten counts. The chain is built from TRBV25-1 and TRBJ1-2; D is undetermined. V lost 4 bases and J 4 bases, leaving 10 bases between the germline ends. Germline V CDR1 and CDR2: MGHDK, SYGVNS. This CDR3 region has 13 residues. CDR3 sequence: CASSGAGIYGYTF. CDR3 nucleotides: TGTGCCAGCAGTGGGGCGGGAATCTATGGCTACACCTTC.